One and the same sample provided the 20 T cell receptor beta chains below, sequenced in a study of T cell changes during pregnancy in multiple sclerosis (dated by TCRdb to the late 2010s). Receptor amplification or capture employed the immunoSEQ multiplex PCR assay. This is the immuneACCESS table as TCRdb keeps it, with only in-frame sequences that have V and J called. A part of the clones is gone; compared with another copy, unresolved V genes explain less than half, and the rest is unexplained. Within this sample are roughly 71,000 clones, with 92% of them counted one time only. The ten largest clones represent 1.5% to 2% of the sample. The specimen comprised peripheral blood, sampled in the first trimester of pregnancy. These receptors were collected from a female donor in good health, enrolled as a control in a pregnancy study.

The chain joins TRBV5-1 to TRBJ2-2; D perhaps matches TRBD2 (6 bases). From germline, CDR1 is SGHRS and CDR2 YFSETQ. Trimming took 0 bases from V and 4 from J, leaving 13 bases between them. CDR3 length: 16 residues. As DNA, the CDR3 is TGCGCCAGCAGCTTGGCTGGAGGGCAGGGCACCGGGGAGCTGTTTTTT. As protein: CASSLAGGQGTGELFF. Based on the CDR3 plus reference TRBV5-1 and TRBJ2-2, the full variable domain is KAGVTQTPRYLIKTRGQQVTLSCSPISGHRSVSWYQQTPGQGLQFLFEYFSETQRNKGNFPGRFSGRQFSNSRSEMNVSTLELGDSALYLCASSLAGGQGTGELFFGEGSRLTVL.

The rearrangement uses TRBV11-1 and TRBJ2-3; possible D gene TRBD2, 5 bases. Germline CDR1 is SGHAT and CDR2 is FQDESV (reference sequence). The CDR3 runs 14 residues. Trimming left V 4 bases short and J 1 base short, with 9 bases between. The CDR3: CASSSYGGTDTQYF. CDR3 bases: TGTGCCAGCAGCTCCTACGGGGGCACAGATACGCAGTATTTT.

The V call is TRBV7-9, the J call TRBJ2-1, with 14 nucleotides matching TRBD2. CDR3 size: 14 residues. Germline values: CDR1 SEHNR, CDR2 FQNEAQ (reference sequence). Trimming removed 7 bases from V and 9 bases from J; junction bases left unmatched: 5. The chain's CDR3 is CASTPTSGRVEQFF. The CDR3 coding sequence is TGTGCCAGCACCCCGACTAGCGGGAGGGTTGAGCAGTTCTTC.

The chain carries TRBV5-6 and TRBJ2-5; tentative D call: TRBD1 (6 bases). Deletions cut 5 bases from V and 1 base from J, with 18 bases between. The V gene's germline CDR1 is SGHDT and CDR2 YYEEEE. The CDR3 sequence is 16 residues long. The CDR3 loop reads CASRTLGTTSQETQYF. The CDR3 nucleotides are TGTGCCAGCAGAACGCTGGGGACAACTTCCCAAGAGACCCAGTACTTC.

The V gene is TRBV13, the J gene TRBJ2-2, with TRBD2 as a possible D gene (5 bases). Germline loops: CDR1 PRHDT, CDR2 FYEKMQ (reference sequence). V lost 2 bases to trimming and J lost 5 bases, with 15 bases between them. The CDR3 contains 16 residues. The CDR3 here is CASSLNDFSETGELFF. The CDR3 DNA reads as TGTGCCAGCAGCTTAAACGATTTTAGCGAAACCGGGGAGCTGTTTTTT. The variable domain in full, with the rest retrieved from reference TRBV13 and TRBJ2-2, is AAGVIQSPRHLIKEKRETATLKCYPIPRHDTVYWYQQGPGQDPQFLISFYEKMQSDKGSIPDRFSAQQFSDYHSELNMSSLELGDSALYFCASSLNDFSETGELFFGEGSRLTVL.

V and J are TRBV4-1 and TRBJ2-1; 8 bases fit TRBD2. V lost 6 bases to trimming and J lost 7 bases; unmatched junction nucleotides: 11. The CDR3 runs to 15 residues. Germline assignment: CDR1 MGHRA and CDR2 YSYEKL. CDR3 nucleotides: TGCGCCAGCAGTAAGCCGGGACTAGTTTATAATGAGCAGTTCTTC. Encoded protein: CASSKPGLVYNEQFF.

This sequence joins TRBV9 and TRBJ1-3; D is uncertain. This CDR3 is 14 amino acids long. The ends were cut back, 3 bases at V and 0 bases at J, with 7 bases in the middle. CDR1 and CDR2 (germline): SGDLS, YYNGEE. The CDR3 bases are TGTGCCAGCAGCGCGGGGATCTCTGGAAACACCATATATTTT. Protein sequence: CASSAGISGNTIYF.

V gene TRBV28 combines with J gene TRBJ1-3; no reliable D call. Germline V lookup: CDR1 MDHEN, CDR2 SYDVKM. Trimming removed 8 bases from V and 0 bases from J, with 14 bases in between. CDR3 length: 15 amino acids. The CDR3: CASGLDGGSGNTIYF. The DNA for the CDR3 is TGTGCCAGCGGTCTAGATGGAGGCTCTGGAAACACCATATATTTT.

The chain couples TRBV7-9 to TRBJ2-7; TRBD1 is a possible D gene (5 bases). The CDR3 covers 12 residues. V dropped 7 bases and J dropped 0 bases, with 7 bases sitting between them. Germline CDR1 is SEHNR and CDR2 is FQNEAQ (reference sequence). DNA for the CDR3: TGTGCCAGCAACCAGGGCTCCTACGAGCAGTACTTC. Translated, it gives CASNQGSYEQYF.

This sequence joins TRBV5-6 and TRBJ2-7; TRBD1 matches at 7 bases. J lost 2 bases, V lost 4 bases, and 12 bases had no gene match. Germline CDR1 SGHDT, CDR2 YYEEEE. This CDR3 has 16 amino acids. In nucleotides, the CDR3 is TGTGCCAGCAGCCTGGATGGGGGACAGCGCGCCTACGAGCAGTACTTC. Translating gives CASSLDGGQRAYEQYF.

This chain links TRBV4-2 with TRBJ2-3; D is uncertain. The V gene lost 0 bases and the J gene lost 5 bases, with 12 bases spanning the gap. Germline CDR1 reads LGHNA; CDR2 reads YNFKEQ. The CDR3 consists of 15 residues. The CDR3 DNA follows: TGTGCCAGCAGCCAAGAGTTAGAATTCCGAGATACGCAGTATTTT. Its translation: CASSQELEFRDTQYF.

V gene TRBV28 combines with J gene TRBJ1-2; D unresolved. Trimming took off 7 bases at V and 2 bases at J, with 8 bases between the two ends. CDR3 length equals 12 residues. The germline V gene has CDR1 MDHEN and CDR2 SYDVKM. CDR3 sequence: CASKYGNYGYTF. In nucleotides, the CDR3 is TGTGCCAGCAAGTACGGGAACTATGGCTACACCTTC.

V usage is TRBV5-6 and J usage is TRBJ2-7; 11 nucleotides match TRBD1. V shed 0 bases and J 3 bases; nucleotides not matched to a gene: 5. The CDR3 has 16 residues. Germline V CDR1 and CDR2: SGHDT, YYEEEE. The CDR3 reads CASSLAGTGGFYEQYF. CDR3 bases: TGTGCCAGCAGCTTGGCCGGGACAGGGGGTTTCTACGAGCAGTACTTC.

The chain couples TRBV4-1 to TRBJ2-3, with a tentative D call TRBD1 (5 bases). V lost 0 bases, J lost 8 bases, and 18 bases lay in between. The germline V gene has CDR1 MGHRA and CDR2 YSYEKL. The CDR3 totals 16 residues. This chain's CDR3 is CASSQDQGAGAVTQYF. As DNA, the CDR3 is TGCGCCAGCAGCCAAGATCAAGGGGCTGGTGCTGTTACGCAGTATTTT.

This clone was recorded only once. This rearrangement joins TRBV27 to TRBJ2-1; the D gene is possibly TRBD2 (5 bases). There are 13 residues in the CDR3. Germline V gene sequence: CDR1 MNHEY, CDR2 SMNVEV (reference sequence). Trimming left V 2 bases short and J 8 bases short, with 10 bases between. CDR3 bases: TGTGCCAGCAGTTTAATCGGGAAGGATGAGCAGTTCTTC. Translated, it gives CASSLIGKDEQFF.

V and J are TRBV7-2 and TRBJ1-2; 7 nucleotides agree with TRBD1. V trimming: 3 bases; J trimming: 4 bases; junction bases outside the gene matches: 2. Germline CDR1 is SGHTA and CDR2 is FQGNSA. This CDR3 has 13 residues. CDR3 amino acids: CASSLGDSYGYTF. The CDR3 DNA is TGTGCCAGCAGCTTGGGGGACAGCTATGGCTACACCTTC. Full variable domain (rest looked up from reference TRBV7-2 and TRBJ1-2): GAGVSQSPSNKVTEKGKDVELRCDPISGHTALYWYRQSLGQGLEFLIYFQGNSAPDKSGLPSDRFSAERTGGSVSTLTIQRTQQEDSAVYLCASSLGDSYGYTFGSGTRLTVV.

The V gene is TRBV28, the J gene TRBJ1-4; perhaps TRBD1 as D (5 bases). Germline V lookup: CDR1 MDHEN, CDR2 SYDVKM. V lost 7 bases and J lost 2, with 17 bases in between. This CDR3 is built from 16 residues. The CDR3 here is CASTPSAGWTNEKLFF. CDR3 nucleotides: TGTGCCAGCACCCCAAGCGCAGGGTGGACTAATGAAAAACTGTTTTTT.

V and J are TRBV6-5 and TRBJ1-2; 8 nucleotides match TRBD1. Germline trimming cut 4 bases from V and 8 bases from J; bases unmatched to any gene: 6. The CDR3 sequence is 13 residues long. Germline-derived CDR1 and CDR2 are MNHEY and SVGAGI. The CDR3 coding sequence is TGTGCCAGCAGTTCCCCAGGGGGCTTGGGCTACACCTTC. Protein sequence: CASSSPGGLGYTF.

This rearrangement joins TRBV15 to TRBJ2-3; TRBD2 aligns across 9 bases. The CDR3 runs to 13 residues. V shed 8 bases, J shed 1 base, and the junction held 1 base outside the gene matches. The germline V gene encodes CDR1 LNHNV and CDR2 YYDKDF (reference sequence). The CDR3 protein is CATEREGTDTQYF. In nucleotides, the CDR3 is TGTGCCACCGAGCGGGAGGGCACAGATACGCAGTATTTT.

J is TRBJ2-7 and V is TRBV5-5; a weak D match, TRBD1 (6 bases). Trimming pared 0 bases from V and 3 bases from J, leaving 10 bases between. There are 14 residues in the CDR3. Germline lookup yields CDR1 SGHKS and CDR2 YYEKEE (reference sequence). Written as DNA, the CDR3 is TGTGCCAGCAGCTTGGCACAGGGCGTCTACGAGCAGTACTTC. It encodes CASSLAQGVYEQYF.